The T cell receptor (beta chain) under discussion was sequenced for a study of cytomegalovirus exposure and HLA in healthy donors. Looking at the study overall: It was reported in a later analysis that the 100 to 150 validation repertoires used the same platform as the 550 to 800 first-cohort repertoires. Study-level findings and limits: Among the CMV-associated chains, a few were confirmed in vitro as specific for CMV antigens.

The protocol was immunoSEQ multiplex PCR, while the TCRdb copy is restricted to in-frame clones and leaves out a portion. Of some 120,000 clones in the sample, 88% were seen once. Germline assignment: CDR1 SGDLS and CDR2 YYNGEE. After removal of 3 bases from V and 3 bases from J, the junction contained 11 bases not matched to a gene. This CDR3 has 17 residues. The table lists this clone with a count of one. Its antigen is as yet unknown. This receptor was taken from a man aged 25-45 years in good health and CMV-seronegative. The chain uses TRBV9 and TRBJ2-3; TRBD2 matches 9 bases. Sequences were obtained from PBMCs. CDR3 sequence: CASSALKKREATDTQYF. CDR3 DNA sequence: TGTGCCAGCAGCGCCCTGAAAAAGCGGGAGGCGACAGATACGCAGTATTTT.